Listed below are T cell receptor beta chains from one sample, sequenced in a study of blood T cell repertoires in COVID-19. Clones were sequenced by immunoSEQ multiplex PCR, and TCRdb holds only the in-frame ones, with some missing. The sample has about 250,000 clones, about 85% seen once; the top ten hold 3%. The sequencing sample was made of peripheral blood. These receptors all stem from a man aged 18-30 years with active or convalescent COVID-19. CDR3s leave out the opening cysteine and the closing phenylalanine or tryptophan. The D gene is left open where the match is weak.

D gene: .
V gene: TRBV27
J gene: TRBJ1-6
CDR3 protein: ASSLSVNSPLH

D gene: TRBD2
V gene: TRBV9
J gene: TRBJ2-2
CDR3 protein: ASSSRTSGKNTGELF

D gene: .
V gene: TRBV6-5
J gene: TRBJ2-2
CDR3 protein: ASSYGPENTGELF

D gene: TRBD2
V gene: TRBV29-1
J gene: TRBJ2-5
CDR3 protein: SVESAERGGETQY

D gene: TRBD1
V gene: TRBV23-1
J gene: TRBJ2-7
CDR3 protein: ATPIGTGGSYEQY

D gene: TRBD2
V gene: TRBV7-9
J gene: TRBJ2-1
CDR3 protein: ASSTRTSGPSYNEQF

D gene: TRBD2
V gene: TRBV4-3
J gene: TRBJ2-7
CDR3 protein: ASSQSLGGRADEQY

D gene: .
V gene: TRBV19
J gene: TRBJ2-5
CDR3 protein: ASSNRLVRETQY

D gene: .
V gene: TRBV9
J gene: TRBJ1-4
CDR3 protein: ASSEGQTRMIEKLF

D gene: .
V gene: TRBV11-2
J gene: TRBJ1-2
CDR3 protein: ASSPQQVNYGYT

D gene: .
V gene: TRBV28
J gene: TRBJ1-6
CDR3 protein: ASSLTNIFVSALH

D gene: TRBD1
V gene: TRBV20-1
J gene: TRBJ2-7
CDR3 protein: SASGRPGRDRTYEQY

D gene: .
V gene: TRBV11-2
J gene: TRBJ2-7
CDR3 protein: ASSGSAGAYEQY

D gene: TRBD1
V gene: TRBV4-3
J gene: TRBJ1-1
CDR3 protein: ASSQERDRGLTEAF

D gene: TRBD1
V gene: TRBV6-1
J gene: TRBJ1-1
CDR3 protein: ASSEAWVLVVSGQKDTEAF